Included here is one T cell receptor (beta chain) sequence, with context. This sample was taken from a study of blood T cell repertoires in COVID-19. Study details: COVID-19 samples from acute and convalescent phases originated in the United States, Italy and Spain. The cDNA or gDNA used as material had been derived from T cells, B-cell-depleted T cells, or PBMCs.

In Seattle, patients joined the study during active infection and were tracked longitudinally. The germline V gene has CDR1 LNHNV and CDR2 YYDKDF (reference sequence). Trimming removed 8 bases at V and 9 bases at J, with 20 bases between. This CDR3 contains 14 residues. In the study's own analysis: Reference gene primer amplification in the assay estimated nucleated cell counts. Only in-frame clones appear in the TCRdb table, and some are missing; sequencing was by immunoSEQ multiplex PCR. The V and J calls and clone size are taken from that table; D and trimming were inferred from the DNA. The sample lists about 180,000 clones; approximately 88% were seen once.

This TCR derives from a woman aged 40 to 55 with COVID-19, enrolled during active disease. The rearrangement joins TRBV15 to TRBJ2-1; weak D call: TRBD2 (6 bases). The sequenced sample was peripheral blood. CDR3 DNA sequence: TGTGCCACCCGTCCCGGGACTCCAGGGAGTGAGCAGTTCTTC. Encoded protein: CATRPGTPGSEQFF.